This TCR beta chain was sequenced during a study of T cell repertoires in cytomegalovirus infection. This clonotype has more than one count but fewer than ten. Its antigen is still unknown. A much bigger clone sits one base away, suggesting this may be a read error. Findings and limits, study-wide: The ex vivo response was dominated by HLA-C-restricted CMV-specific TCR beta clonotypes.

TCRdb reprocessed the reads via MiXCR and lists one record per CDR3 protein. The sample records 400,000 or so distinct CDR3 sequences, about 33% being singletons. CDR3 size: 12 residues. This chain links TRBV5-3 with TRBJ2-2, with D unresolved. TRBV5-3 is an open reading frame, and its role is uncertain. Sequencing was done on a sample of PBMCs. The TCR comes from a human donor in good health (CMV status not recorded). Some clones in this sample may be carry-over from other donors' samples. DNA for the CDR3: TGTGCCAGCAGCTTCCACACCGGGGAGCTGTTTTTT. It translates to CASSFHTGELFF.